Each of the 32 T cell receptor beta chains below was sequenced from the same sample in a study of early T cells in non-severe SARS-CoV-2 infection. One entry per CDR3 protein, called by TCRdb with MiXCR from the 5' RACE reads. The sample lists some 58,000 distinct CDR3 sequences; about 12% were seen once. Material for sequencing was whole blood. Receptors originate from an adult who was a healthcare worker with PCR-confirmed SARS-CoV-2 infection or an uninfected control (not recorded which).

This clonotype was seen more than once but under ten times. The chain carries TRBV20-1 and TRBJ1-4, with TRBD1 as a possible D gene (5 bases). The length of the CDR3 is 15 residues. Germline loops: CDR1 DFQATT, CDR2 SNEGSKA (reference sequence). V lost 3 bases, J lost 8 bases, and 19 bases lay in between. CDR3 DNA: TGCAGTGCTAGCCCACGTCGGGGGTTGGGAGAAAAACTGTTTTTT. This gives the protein CSASPRRGLGEKLFF.

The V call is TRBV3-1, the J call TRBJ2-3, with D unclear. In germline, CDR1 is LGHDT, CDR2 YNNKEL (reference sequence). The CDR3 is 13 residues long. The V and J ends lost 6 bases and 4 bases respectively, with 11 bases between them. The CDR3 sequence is CASSPQTADTQYF. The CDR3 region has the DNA TGTGCCAGCAGTCCCCAGACCGCAGATACGCAGTATTTT.

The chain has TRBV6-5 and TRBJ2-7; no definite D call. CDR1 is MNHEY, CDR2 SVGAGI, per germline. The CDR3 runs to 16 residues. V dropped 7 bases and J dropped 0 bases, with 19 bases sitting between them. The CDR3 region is CASTQSRPSSSYEQYF. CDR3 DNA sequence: TGTGCCAGCACCCAATCCAGACCCTCGAGCTCCTACGAGCAGTACTTC.

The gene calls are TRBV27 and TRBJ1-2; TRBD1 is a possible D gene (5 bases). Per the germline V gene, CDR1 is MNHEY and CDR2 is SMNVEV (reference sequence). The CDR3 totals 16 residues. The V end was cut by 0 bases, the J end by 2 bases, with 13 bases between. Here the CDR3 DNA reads TGTGCCAGCAGTTTATCGAAGGCTCCAGGGAACTATGGCTACACCTTC. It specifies CASSLSKAPGNYGYTF.

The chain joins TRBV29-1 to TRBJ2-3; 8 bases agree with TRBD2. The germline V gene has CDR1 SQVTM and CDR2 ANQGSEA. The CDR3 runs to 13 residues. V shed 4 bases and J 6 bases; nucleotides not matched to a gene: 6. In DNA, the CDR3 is TGCAGCGTTGGGCGGGGGGCCGTGGATACGCAGTATTTT. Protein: CSVGRGAVDTQYF.

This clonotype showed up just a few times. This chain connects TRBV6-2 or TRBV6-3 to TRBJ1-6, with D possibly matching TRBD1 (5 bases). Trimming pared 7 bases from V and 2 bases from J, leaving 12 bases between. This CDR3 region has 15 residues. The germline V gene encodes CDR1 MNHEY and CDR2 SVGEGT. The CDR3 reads CASNEGITYNSPLHF. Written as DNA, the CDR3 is TGTGCCAGCAATGAGGGGATCACCTATAATTCACCCCTCCACTTT.

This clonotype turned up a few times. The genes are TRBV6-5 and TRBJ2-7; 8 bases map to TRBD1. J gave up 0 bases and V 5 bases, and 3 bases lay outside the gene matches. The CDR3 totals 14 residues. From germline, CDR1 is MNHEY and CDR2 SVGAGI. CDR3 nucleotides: TGTGCCAGCAGTAGGGACAGGTCCTCCTACGAGCAGTACTTC. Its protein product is CASSRDRSSYEQYF.

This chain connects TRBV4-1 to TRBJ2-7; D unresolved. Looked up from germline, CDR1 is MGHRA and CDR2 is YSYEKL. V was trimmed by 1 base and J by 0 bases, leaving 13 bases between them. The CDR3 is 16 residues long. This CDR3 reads CASSQVDAGSSYEQYF. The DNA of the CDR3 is TGCGCCAGCAGCCAAGTGGACGCAGGAAGCTCCTACGAGCAGTACTTC.

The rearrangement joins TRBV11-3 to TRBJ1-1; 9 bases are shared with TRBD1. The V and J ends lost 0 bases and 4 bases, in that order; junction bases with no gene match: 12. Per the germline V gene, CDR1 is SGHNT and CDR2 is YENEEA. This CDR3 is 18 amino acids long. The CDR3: CASSLDRGTGTRFTEAFF. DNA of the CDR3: TGTGCCAGCAGCTTAGATAGAGGGACAGGGACCCGTTTCACTGAAGCTTTCTTT.

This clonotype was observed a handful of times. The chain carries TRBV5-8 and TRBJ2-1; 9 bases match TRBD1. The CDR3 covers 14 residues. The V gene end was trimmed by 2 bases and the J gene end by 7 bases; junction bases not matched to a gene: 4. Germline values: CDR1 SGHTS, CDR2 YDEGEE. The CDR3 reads CASSFRDRENEQFF. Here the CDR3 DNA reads TGTGCCAGCAGCTTCAGGGACAGGGAGAATGAGCAGTTCTTC.

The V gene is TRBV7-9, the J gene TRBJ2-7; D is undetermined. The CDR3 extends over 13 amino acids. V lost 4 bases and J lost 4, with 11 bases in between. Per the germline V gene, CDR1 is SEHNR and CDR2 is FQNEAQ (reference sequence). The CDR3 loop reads CASSSIGWYEQYF. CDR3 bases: TGTGCCAGCAGCTCCATCGGCTGGTACGAGCAGTACTTC.

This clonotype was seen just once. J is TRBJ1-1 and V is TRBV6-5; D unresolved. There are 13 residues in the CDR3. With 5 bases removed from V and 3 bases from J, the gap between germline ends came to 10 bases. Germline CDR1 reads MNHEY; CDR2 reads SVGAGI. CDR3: CASSEGSYTEAFF. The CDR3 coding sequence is TGTGCCAGCAGTGAGGGAAGTTACACTGAAGCTTTCTTT.

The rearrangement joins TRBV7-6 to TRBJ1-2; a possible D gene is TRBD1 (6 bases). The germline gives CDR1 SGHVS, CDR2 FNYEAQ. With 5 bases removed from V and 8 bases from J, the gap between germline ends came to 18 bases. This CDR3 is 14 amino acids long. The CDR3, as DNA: TGTGCCAGCAGCCGGGATGGACAGTTAGGGGGCTACACCTTC. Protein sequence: CASSRDGQLGGYTF.

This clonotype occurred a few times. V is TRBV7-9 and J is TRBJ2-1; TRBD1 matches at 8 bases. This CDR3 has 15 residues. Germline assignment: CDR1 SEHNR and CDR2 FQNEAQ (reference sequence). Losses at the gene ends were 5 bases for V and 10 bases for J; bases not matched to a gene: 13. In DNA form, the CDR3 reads TGTGCCAGCAGCCATCCGGGACAGGTTTTTGGAGAGCAGTTCTTC. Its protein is CASSHPGQVFGEQFF. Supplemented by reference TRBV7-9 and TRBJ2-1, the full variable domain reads DTGVSQNPRHKITKRGQNVTFRCDPISEHNRLYWYRQTLGQGPEFLTYFQNEAQLEKSRLLSDRFSAERPKGSFSTLEIQRTEQGDSAMYLCASSHPGQVFGEQFFGPGTRLTVL.

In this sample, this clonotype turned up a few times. The CDR3 DNA reads TGCGCCAGCAGCTTGGAAGGGAGTAGTCAGCCCCAGCATTTT. This sequence encodes CASSLEGSSQPQHF. The chain is built from TRBV5-1 and TRBJ1-5, with D hard to call. The CDR3 extends over 14 amino acids. Germline lookup yields CDR1 SGHRS and CDR2 YFSETQ. Trimming stripped 0 bases from V and 6 bases from J, with 10 bases between.

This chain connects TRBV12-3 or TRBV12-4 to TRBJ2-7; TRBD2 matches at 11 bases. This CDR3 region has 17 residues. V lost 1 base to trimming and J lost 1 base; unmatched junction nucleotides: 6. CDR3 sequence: CASSLEETSGASYEQYF. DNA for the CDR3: TGTGCCAGCAGTTTAGAGGAGACTAGCGGGGCGTCCTACGAGCAGTACTTC.

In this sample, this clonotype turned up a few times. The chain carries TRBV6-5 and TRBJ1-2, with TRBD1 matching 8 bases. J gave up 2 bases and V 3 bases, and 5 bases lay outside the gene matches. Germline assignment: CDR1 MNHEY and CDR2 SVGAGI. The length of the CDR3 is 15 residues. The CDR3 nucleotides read TGTGCCAGCAGTTATAGGGACAGGAAAAACTATGGCTACACCTTC. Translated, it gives CASSYRDRKNYGYTF.

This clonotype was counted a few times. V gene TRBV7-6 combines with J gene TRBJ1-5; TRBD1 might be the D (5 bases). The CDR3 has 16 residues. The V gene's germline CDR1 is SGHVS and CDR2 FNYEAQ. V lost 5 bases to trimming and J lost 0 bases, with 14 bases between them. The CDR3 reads CASSQGPGNSNQPQHF. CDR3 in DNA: TGTGCCAGCAGCCAAGGCCCAGGGAATAGCAATCAGCCCCAGCATTTT.

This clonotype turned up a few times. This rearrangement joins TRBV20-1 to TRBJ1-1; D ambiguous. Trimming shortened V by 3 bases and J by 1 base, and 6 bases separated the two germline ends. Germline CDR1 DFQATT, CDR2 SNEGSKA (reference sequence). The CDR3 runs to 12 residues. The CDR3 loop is CSASSGNTEAFF. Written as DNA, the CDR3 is TGCAGTGCTAGCTCCGGGAACACTGAAGCTTTCTTT.

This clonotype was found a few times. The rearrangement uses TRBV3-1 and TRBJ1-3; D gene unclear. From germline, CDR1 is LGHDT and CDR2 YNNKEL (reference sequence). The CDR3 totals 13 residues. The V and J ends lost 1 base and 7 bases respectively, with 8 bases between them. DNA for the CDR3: TGTGCCAGCAGCCAAGGAGGGTACAACACCATATATTTT. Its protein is CASSQGGYNTIYF.

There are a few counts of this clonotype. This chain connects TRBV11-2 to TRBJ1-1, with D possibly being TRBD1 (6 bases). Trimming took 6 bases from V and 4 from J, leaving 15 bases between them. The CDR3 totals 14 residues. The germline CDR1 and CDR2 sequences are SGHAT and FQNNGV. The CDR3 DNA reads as TGTGCCAGCAGTTCCAAGGGGGTTAGCACTGAAGCTTTCTTT. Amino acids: CASSSKGVSTEAFF.

CDR3 in amino acids: CASSQEHKTGANVLTF. For the CDR3, the DNA is TGTGCCAGCAGCCAAGAACACAAAACTGGGGCCAACGTCCTGACTTTC. The chain has TRBV3-1 and TRBJ2-6; D gene uncertain. CDR1 is LGHDT, CDR2 YNNKEL, per germline (reference sequence). The CDR3 length is 16 residues. V was clipped by 0 bases and J by 2 bases, with 8 bases between them.

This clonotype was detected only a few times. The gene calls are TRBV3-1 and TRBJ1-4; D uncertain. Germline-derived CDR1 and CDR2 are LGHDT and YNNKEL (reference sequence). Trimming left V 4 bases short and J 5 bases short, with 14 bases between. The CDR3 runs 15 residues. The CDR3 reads CASSLLSTVNEKLFF. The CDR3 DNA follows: TGTGCCAGCAGCCTACTAAGCACAGTCAATGAAAAACTGTTTTTT. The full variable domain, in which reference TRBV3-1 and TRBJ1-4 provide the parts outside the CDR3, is DTAVSQTPKYLVTQMGNDKSIKCEQNLGHDTMYWYKQDSKKFLKIMFSYNNKELIINETVPNRFSPKSPDKAHLNLHINSLELGDSAVYFCASSLLSTVNEKLFFGSGTQLSVL.

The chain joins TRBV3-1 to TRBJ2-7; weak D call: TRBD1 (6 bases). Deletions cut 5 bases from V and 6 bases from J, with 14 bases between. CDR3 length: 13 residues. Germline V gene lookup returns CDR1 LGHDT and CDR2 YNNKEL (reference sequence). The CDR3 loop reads CASSATTGGEQYF. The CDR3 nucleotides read TGTGCCAGCAGCGCTACGACAGGAGGCGAGCAGTACTTC.

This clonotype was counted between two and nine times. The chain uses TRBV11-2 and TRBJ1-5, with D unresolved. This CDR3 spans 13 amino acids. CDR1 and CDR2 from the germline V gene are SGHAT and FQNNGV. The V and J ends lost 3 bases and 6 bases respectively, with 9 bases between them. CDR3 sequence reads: CASSFDAVQPQHF. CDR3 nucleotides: TGTGCCAGCAGCTTTGACGCGGTTCAGCCCCAGCATTTT.

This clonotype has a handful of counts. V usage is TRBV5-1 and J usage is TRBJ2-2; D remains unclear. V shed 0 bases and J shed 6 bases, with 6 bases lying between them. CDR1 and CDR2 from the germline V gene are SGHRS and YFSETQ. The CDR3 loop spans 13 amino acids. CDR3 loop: CASSLDSSGELFF. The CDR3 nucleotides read TGCGCCAGCAGCTTGGATTCTTCCGGGGAGCTGTTTTTT.

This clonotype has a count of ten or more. CDR3: CASSLSPLGTEAFF. DNA of the CDR3: TGTGCCAGCAGTTTATCCCCCTTGGGCACTGAAGCTTTCTTT. V is TRBV27 and J is TRBJ1-1, with D hard to call. The germline V gene has CDR1 MNHEY and CDR2 SMNVEV (reference sequence). Trimming stripped 0 bases from V and 4 bases from J, with 9 bases between. CDR3 size: 14 residues.

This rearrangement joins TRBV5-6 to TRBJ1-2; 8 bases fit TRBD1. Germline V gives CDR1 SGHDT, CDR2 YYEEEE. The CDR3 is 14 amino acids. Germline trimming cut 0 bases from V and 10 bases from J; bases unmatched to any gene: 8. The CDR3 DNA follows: TGTGCCAGCAGCTTGGGTGACGCAGGGGGCGCCTACACCTTC. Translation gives CASSLGDAGGAYTF.

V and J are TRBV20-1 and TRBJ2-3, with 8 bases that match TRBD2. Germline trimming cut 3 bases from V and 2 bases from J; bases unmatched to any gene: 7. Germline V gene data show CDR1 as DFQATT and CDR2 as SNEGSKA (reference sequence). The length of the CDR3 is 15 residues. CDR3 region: CSASRARGATDTQYF. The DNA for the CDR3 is TGCAGTGCTAGTCGGGCGCGGGGGGCCACAGATACGCAGTATTTT.

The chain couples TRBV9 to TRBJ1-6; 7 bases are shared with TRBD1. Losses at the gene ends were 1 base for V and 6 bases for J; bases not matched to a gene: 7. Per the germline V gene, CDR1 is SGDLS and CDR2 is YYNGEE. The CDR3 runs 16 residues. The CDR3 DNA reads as TGTGCCAGCAGCGTACAAGGGGGCGCGTCTAATTCACCCCTCCACTTT. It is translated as CASSVQGGASNSPLHF. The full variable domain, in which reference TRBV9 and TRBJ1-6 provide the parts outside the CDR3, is DSGVTQTPKHLITATGQRVTLRCSPRSGDLSVYWYQQSLDQGLQFLIQYYNGEERAKGNILERFSAQQFPDLHSELNLSSLELGDSALYFCASSVQGGASNSPLHFGNGTRLTVT.

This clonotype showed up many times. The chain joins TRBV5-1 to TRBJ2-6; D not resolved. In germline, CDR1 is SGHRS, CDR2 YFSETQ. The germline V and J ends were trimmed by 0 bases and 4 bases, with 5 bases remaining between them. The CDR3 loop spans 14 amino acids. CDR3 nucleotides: TGCGCCAGCAGCTTGGGGCCGGGGGCCAACGTCCTGACTTTC. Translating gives CASSLGPGANVLTF.

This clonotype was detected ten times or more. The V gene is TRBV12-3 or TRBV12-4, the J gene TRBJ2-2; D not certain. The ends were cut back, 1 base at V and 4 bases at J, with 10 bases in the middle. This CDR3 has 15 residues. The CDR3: CASSLDGPGTGELFF. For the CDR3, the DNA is TGTGCCAGCAGTTTAGACGGTCCGGGCACCGGGGAGCTGTTTTTT.